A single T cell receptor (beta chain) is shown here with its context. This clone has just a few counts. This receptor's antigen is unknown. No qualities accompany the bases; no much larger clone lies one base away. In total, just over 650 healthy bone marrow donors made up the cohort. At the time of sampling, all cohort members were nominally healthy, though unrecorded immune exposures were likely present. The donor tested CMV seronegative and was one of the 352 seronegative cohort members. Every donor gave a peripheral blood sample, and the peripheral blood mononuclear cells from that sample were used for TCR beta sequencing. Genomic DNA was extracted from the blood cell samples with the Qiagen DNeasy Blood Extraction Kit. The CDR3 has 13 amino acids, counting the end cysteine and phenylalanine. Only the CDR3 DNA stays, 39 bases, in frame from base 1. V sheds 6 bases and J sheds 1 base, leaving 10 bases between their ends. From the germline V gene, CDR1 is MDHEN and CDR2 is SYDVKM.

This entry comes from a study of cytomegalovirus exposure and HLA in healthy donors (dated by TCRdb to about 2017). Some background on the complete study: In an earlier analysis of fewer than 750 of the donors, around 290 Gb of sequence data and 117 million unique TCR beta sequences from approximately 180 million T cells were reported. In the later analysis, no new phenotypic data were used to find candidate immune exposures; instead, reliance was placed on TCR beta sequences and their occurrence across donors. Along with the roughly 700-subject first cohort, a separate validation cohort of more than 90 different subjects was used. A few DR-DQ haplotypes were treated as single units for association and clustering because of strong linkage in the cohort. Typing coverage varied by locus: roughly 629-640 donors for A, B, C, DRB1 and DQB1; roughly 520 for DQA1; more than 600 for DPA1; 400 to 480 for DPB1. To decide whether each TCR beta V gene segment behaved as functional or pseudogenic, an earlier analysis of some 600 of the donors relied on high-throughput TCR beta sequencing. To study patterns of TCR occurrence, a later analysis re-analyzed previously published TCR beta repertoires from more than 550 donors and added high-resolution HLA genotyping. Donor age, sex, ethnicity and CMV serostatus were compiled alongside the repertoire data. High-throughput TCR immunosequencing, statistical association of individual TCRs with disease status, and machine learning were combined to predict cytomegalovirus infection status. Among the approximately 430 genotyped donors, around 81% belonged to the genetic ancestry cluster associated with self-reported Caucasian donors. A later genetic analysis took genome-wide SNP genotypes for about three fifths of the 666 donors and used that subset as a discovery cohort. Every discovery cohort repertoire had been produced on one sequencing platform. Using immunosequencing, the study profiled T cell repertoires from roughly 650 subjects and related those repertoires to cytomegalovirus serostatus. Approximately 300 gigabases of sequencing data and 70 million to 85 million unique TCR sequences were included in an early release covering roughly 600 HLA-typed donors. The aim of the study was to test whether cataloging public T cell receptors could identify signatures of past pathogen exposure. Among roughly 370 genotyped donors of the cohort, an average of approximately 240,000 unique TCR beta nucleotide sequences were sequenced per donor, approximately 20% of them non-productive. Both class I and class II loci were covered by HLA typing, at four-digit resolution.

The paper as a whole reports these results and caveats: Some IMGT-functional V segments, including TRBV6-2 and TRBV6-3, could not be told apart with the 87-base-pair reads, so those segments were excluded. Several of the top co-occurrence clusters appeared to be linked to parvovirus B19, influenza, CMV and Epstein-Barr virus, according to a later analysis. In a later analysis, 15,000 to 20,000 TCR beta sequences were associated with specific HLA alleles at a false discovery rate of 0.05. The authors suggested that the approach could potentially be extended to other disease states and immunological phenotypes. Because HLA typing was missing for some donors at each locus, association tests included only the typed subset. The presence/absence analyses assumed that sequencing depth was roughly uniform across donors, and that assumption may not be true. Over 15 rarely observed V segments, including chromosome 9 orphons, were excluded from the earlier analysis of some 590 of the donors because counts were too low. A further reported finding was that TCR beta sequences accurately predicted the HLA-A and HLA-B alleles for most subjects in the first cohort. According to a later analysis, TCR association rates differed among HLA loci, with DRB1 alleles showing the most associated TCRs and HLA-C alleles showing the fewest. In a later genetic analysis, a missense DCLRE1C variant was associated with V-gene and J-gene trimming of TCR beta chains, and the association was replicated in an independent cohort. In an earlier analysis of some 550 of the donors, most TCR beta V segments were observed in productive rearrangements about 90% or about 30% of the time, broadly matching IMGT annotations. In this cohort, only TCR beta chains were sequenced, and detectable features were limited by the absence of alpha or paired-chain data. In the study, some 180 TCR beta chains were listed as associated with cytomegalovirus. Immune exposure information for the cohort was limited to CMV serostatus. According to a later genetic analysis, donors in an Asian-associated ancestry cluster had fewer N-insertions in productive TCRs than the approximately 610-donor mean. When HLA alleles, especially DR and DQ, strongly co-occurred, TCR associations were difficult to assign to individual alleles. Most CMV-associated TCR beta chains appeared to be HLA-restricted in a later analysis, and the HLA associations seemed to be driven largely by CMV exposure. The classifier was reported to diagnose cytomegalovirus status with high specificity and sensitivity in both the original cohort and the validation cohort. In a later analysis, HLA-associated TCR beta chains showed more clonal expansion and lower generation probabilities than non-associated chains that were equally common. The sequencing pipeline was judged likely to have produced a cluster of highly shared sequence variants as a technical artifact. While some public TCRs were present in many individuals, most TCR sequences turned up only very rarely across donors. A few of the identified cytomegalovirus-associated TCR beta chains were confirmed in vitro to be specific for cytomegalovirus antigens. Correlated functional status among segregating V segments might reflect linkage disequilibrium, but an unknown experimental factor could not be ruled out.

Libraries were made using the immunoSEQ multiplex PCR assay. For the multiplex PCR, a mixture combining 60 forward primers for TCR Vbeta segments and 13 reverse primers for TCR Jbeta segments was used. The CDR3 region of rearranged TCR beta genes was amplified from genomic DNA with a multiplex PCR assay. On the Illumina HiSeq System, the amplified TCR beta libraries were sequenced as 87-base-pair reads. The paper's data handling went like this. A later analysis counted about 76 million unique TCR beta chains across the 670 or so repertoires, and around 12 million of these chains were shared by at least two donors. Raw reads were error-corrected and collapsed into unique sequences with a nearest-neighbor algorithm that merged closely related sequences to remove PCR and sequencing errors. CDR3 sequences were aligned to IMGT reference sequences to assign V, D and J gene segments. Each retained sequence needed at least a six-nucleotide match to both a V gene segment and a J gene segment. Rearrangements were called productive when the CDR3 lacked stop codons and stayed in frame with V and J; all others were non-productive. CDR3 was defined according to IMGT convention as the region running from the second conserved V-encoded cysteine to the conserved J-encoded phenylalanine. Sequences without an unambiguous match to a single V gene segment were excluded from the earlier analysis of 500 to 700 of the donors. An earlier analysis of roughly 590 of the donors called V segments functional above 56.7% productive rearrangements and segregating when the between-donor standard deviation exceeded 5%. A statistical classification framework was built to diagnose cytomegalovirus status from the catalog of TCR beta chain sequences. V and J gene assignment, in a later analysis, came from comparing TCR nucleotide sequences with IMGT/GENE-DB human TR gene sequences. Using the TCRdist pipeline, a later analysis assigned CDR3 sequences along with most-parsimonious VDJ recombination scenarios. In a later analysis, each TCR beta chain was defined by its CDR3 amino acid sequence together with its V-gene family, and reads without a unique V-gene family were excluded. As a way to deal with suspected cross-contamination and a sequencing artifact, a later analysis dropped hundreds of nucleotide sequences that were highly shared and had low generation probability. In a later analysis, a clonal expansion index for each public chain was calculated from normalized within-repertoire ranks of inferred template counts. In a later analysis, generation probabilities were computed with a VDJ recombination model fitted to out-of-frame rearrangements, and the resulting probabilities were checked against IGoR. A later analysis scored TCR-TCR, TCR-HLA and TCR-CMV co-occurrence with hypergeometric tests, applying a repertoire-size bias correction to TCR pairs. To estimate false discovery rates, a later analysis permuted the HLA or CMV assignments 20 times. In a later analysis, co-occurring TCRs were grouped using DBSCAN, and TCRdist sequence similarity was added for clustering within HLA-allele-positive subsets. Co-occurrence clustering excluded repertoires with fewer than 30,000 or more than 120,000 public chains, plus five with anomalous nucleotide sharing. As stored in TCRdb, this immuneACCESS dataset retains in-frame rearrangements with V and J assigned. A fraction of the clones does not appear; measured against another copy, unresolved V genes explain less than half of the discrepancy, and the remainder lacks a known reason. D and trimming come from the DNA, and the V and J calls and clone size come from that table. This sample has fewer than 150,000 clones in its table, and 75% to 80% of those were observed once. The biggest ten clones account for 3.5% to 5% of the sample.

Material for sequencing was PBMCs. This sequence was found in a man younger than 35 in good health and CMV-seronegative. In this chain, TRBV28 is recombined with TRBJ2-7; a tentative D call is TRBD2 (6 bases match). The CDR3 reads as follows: CASREGGSYEQYF. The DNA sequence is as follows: TGTGCCAGCAGGGAGGGAGGTTCCTACGAGCAGTACTTC.